Here is one T cell receptor beta chain with its context. No antigen is known for it. These data come from a study of T cell responses to AZD1222 COVID-19 vaccine. Study-wide findings and caveats: Among AZD1222 vaccinees, only five to seven were seropositive at baseline. The reported proportion of spike-specific TCRs targeting unmutated variant regions was nearly half. CD4 TCRs associated with vaccination spanned spike, dominating at 160-218 and 743-854. Among the donors, most were white British and more were female, and clonal diversity was possibly underestimated.

Assay: immunoSEQ multiplex PCR; the TCRdb copy retains only in-frame clones and omits some. The sample lists roughly 45,000 clones, over 60% occurring once. V lost 4 bases to trimming and J lost 0 bases; unmatched junction nucleotides: 5. This CDR3 region has 17 residues. Germline-derived CDR1 and CDR2 are LGHDT and YNNKEL (reference sequence). The sample here was peripheral blood, taken on day 0 of AZD1222 vaccination. The sequence was collected from an adult in good health. This rearrangement joins TRBV3-1 (or the pseudogene TRBV3-2) to TRBJ2-2; 10 nucleotides line up with TRBD2. Here the CDR3 DNA reads TGTGCCAGCAGCCCTAGCGGGAGTAAGGCGAACACCGGGGAGCTGTTTTTT. It encodes CASSPSGSKANTGELFF.